Each of the 3 T cell receptor beta chains below was sequenced from the same sample in a study of cytomegalovirus exposure and HLA in healthy donors. The PCR employed 60 Vbeta primers together with 13 Jbeta primers. The repertoire was sequenced with immunoSEQ multiplex PCR; TCRdb's copy has only in-frame clones and lacks some. Its listing shows around 50,000 clones. Sequenced material: PBMCs. The receptors shown here come from a woman in her 50s in good health and CMV-seropositive.

The V and J genes are TRBV2 and TRBJ2-7, with 8 bases lining up with TRBD1. Germline lookup yields CDR1 SNHLY and CDR2 FYNNEI. Trimming took 3 bases from V and 1 from J; bases not matched to a gene: 5. The CDR3 is 15 amino acids. In DNA, the CDR3 is TGTGCCAGCAGTGACCCGACAGGGGCGTCCTACGAGCAGTACTTC. Protein sequence: CASSDPTGASYEQYF.

The V call is TRBV19, the J call TRBJ1-1; D ambiguous. The germline V and J ends were trimmed by 1 base and 0 bases, with 6 bases remaining between them. This CDR3 has 14 amino acids. CDR1 and CDR2 from the germline V gene are LNHDA and SQIVND (reference sequence). CDR3 in DNA: TGTGCCAGTAGTATAGGCAGTATGAACACTGAAGCTTTCTTT. This gives the protein CASSIGSMNTEAFF.

CDR3 coding DNA: TGTGCCAGCAGTGCCAGTGGGCGAGATGAAGCTTTCTTT. It specifies CASSASGRDEAFF. This chain uses TRBV6-6 with TRBJ1-1; unclear D gene. The germline CDR1 and CDR2 sequences are MNHNY and SVGAGI (reference sequence). The length of the CDR3 is 13 residues. V was pared by 5 bases and J by 7 bases, with 14 bases between.